This T cell receptor beta chain was found in a study of cytomegalovirus exposure and HLA in healthy donors. Study outcomes and limitations: Most TCR sequences showed up rarely, but some public TCRs showed up in many donors. In a later analysis, HLA-associated TCR beta chains were more clonally expanded than equally common others. Sequence variants that were highly shared formed a cluster that was likely a sequencing artifact.

Points on this clone: Its antigen is still unknown.

Primers: 60 Vbeta forward and 13 Jbeta reverse. Method: immunoSEQ multiplex PCR; TCRdb's copy keeps in-frame clones and lacks some. The profile shows roughly 100,000 clones, 65% to 80% of them singletons. CDR1 SGHTA and CDR2 FQGNSA come from the germline V gene. CDR3 size: 15 residues. The V call is TRBV7-2, the J call TRBJ2-5, with TRBD1 matching over 7 bases. Gene TRBJ2-7 matches the end of the DNA better, so the J call may be wrong. The sequencing input was PBMCs. The origin of this receptor is a woman aged 18 to 35 in good health and CMV-seropositive. Here the CDR3 reads CASSLQGDSFYEQYF. CDR3 nucleotides: TGTGCCAGCAGTTTGCAGGGGGACAGCTTCTACGAGCAGTACTTC.